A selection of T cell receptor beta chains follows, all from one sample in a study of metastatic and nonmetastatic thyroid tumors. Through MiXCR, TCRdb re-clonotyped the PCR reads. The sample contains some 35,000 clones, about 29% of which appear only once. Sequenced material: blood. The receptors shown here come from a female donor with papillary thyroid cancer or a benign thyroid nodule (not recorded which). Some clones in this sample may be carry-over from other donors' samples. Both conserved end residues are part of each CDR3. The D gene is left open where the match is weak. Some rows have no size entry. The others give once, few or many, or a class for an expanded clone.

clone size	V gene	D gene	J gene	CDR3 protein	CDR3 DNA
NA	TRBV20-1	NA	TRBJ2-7	CSALRALGPYEQYF	TGCAGTGCTCTAAGGGCCTTGGGGCCGTACGAGCAGTACTTC
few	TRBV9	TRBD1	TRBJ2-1	CASSSRDSVNEQFF	TGTGCCAGCAGCTCCCGGGACAGTGTGAATGAGCAGTTCTTC
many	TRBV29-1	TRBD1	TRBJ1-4	CSAERQGEEKLFF	TGCAGCGCCGAGCGGCAGGGGGAAGAAAAACTGTTTTTT
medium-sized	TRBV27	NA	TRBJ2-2	CASSSSDYTGELFF	NA
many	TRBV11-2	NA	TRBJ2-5	CASSLDWQETQYF	TGTGCCAGCAGCTTAGATTGGCAAGAGACCCAGTACTTC
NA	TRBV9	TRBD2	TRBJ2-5	CASSPERGGTQYF	TGTGCCAGCAGCCCTGAACGGGGGGGGACCCAGTACTTC
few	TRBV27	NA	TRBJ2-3	CASILEDTQYF	TGTGCTAGCATCTTAGAGGATACGCAGTATTTT
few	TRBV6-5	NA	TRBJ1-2	CASSYAESHGYTF	TGTGCCAGCAGCTACGCAGAGTCCCATGGCTACACCTTC
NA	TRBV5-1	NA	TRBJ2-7	CASSQDMIYEQYF	TGCGCCAGCAGCCAAGACATGATCTACGAGCAGTACTTC
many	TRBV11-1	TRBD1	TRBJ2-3	CASGQGADTQYF	TGTGCCAGCGGACAGGGGGCGGATACGCAGTATTTT
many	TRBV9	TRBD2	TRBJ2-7	CASSPRLAPYEQYF	TGTGCCAGCAGCCCCCGACTAGCGCCCTACGAGCAGTACTTC
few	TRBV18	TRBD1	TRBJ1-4	CASSSGQGVSNEKLFF	TGTGCCAGCTCATCAGGACAGGGGGTTTCTAATGAAAAACTGTTTTTT
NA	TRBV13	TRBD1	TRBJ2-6	CASSFTGVRGANVLTF	TGTGCCAGCAGCTTCACAGGGGTTCGGGGGGCCAACGTCCTGACTTTC
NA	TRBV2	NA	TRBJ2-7	CAATSGPKEQYF	TGTGCCGCCACCTCAGGTCCTAAGGAGCAGTACTTC
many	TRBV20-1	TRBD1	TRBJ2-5	CSATPGGQGAVQETQYF	TGCAGTGCTACCCCAGGGGGACAGGGGGCGGTACAAGAGACCCAGTACTTC
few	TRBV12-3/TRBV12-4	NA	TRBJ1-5	CASSHRVGNQPQHF	TGTGCCAGCAGCCACAGGGTTGGCAATCAGCCCCAGCATTTT
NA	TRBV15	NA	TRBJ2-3	CATSRDRVDTQYF	TGTGCCACCAGCAGAGATCGGGTCGATACGCAGTATTTT
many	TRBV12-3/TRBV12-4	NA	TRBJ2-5	CASSPRGDRETQYF	TGTGCCAGCAGTCCTAGGGGGGATAGGGAGACCCAGTACTTC
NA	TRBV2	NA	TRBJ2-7	CASSEGVGLNEQYF	TGTGCCAGCAGTGAAGGCGTGGGGCTGAATGAGCAGTACTTC
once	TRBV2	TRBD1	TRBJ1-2	CASMCLGQPAGSGYTF	TGTGCCAGCATGTGCTTGGGACAGCCCGCGGGATCTGGCTACACCTTC
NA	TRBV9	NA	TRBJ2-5	CASSVDQDQETQYF	TGTGCCAGCAGCGTAGACCAGGACCAAGAGACCCAGTACTTC
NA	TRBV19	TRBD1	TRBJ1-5	CASGGQTQHF	TGTGCCAGCGGGGGACAGACCCAGCATTTT